The 29 T cell receptor beta chains below come from one sample, sequenced in a study of OX40 agonist ivuxolimab in advanced cancers. Preparation of the library involved the immunoSEQ multiplex PCR assay. TCRdb carries this immuneACCESS record with in-frame sequences only. Its versions omit some clonotypes, under half of them owing to an unresolved V gene in the studies checked, with the rest unexplained. A total of more than 35,000 clones appear in this sample, 60% to 80% of them only once. The top ten clonotypes cover roughly 23% of the sample. This sample comprised CD4+ or CD8+ T cells sorted from blood, obtained in a trial of the OX40 agonist ivuxolimab. These receptors were taken from an adult with an advanced solid tumor such as melanoma, head and neck, liver or kidney cancer.

The V gene is TRBV29-1, the J gene TRBJ2-7, with D maybe TRBD2 (6 bases). V lost 1 base, J lost 1 base, and 11 bases lay in between. Germline loops: CDR1 SQVTM, CDR2 ANQGSEA. The CDR3 sequence is 14 residues long. CDR3 region: CSVEVPSASYEQYF. The DNA of the CDR3 is TGCAGCGTTGAAGTCCCTAGCGCGTCCTACGAGCAGTACTTC.

V gene TRBV5-1 combines with J gene TRBJ2-7; 11 bases line up with TRBD2. The V gene's germline CDR1 is SGHRS and CDR2 YFSETQ. CDR3 length: 16 residues. Trimming cost V 0 bases and J 1 base; bases outside gene matches: 3. DNA of the CDR3: TGCGCCAGCAGCTTGGCGAGACTAGCGGGATCCTACGAGCAGTACTTC. Protein: CASSLARLAGSYEQYF.

This chain connects TRBV28 to TRBJ2-4; the D call may be TRBD1 or TRBD2 (5 bases each). The CDR3 covers 14 residues. Deletions cut 5 bases from V and 2 bases from J, with 10 bases between. Looked up from germline, CDR1 is MDHEN and CDR2 is SYDVKM. The CDR3 DNA is TGTGCCAGCAGTCTGGGGGAACCCAAAAACATTCAGTACTTC. The encoded protein is CASSLGEPKNIQYF.

The V call is TRBV6-5, the J call TRBJ2-2, with a weak D call TRBD2 (6 bases). The germline V and J ends were trimmed by 2 bases and 2 bases, with 9 bases remaining between them. The CDR3 length is 15 residues. Per germline, CDR1 MNHEY and CDR2 SVGAGI. The CDR3 loop is CASSYTGSNTGELFF. CDR3 nucleotides: TGTGCCAGCAGTTACACCGGGAGTAACACCGGGGAGCTGTTTTTT.

The rearrangement joins TRBV4-1 to TRBJ2-3; 7 bases fit TRBD1. Germline loops: CDR1 MGHRA, CDR2 YSYEKL. Losses at the gene ends were 0 bases for V and 3 bases for J; bases not matched to a gene: 6. The CDR3 is 16 amino acids. In nucleotides, the CDR3 is TGCGCCAGCAGCCAAGAAGCGACAGGGACGACAGATACGCAGTATTTT. Its protein product is CASSQEATGTTDTQYF.

V gene TRBV6-5 combines with J gene TRBJ2-2; D remains ambiguous. Germline CDR1 is MNHEY and CDR2 is SVGAGI. Trimming pared 1 base from V and 5 bases from J, leaving 5 bases between. The CDR3 has 13 residues. The CDR3 DNA sequence: TGTGCCAGCAGTTACTATAGGACCGGGGAGCTGTTTTTT. This codes for CASSYYRTGELFF.

The rearrangement uses TRBV11-3 and TRBJ2-2; no reliable D call. This CDR3 has 14 amino acids. The V end lost 1 base, the J end lost 0 bases, and 3 bases lay between the germline ends. Germline lookup yields CDR1 SGHNT and CDR2 YENEEA. Written as DNA, the CDR3 is TGTGCCAGCAGCTTAGGCGCGAACACCGGGGAGCTGTTTTTT. As protein: CASSLGANTGELFF.

The gene calls are TRBV19 and TRBJ1-1, with 8 bases fitting TRBD1. Looked up from germline, CDR1 is LNHDA and CDR2 is SQIVND (reference sequence). This CDR3 is 15 amino acids long. Trimming cost V 3 bases and J 0 bases; bases outside gene matches: 3. CDR3 DNA sequence: TGTGCCAGTAGTATCCCGGACAGGGTGAACACTGAAGCTTTCTTT. Residues: CASSIPDRVNTEAFF.

In nucleotides, the CDR3 is TGTGCCAGCAGCCCCAGACTAGCGGGGACCGGGGAGCTGTTTTTT. Its translation is CASSPRLAGTGELFF. The chain couples TRBV11-2 to TRBJ2-2; 11 positions match TRBD2. This CDR3 spans 15 amino acids. Looked up from germline, CDR1 is SGHAT and CDR2 is FQNNGV. V dropped 5 bases and J dropped 5; count of bases not matched to a gene: 4.

The V and J genes are TRBV6-6 and TRBJ2-3; TRBD2 matches 7 bases. The CDR3 has 14 residues. Germline V gene sequence: CDR1 MNHNY, CDR2 SVGAGI (reference sequence). V lost 8 bases to trimming and J lost 0 bases; unmatched junction nucleotides: 5. The CDR3 nucleotides are TGTGCCAGCGCCCTAGCGGTTAGCACAGATACGCAGTATTTT. It codes for CASALAVSTDTQYF.

This clone is deemed medium-sized. At the DNA level, this CDR3 is encoded by other sequences in the same sample as well. This chain connects TRBV7-6 to TRBJ2-6; no definite D call. The CDR3 has 15 amino acids. The germline V and J ends were trimmed by 5 bases and 0 bases, with 8 bases remaining between them. Per germline, CDR1 SGHVS and CDR2 FNYEAQ. CDR3 residues: CASSPIFSGANVLTF. CDR3 in DNA: TGTGCCAGCAGCCCCATCTTCTCTGGGGCCAACGTCCTGACTTTC.

This clone was seen only a few times. The chain recombines TRBV6-1 with TRBJ1-1; D is possibly TRBD1 (5 bases). Deletions cut 3 bases from V and 1 base from J, with 15 bases between. The CDR3 spans 16 residues. The germline V gene encodes CDR1 MNHNS and CDR2 SASEGT. CDR3 amino acids: CASSDPLIDRNTEAFF. Here the CDR3 DNA reads TGTGCCAGCAGTGACCCCCTAATTGACAGGAACACTGAAGCTTTCTTT.

The chain combines TRBV11-2 with TRBJ2-1, with D perhaps TRBD1 (5 bases). Per germline, CDR1 SGHAT and CDR2 FQNNGV. This CDR3 has 17 residues. Trimming pared 0 bases from V and 4 bases from J, leaving 16 bases between. The CDR3 sequence: CASSLDVVAGRYNEQFF. In nucleotides, the CDR3 is TGTGCCAGCAGCTTAGATGTGGTGGCAGGGCGGTACAATGAGCAGTTCTTC.

The chain employs TRBV7-3 and TRBJ1-2; D is unclear. The CDR3 is 16 amino acids. The V gene's germline CDR1 is SGHTA and CDR2 FQGTGA. V lost 5 bases and J 5 bases, leaving 21 bases between the germline ends. The CDR3 DNA is TGTGCCAGCAGCCCCAACCCTAGTGATACCGGGTATGGCTACACCTTC. Its protein product is CASSPNPSDTGYGYTF.

The V call is TRBV28, the J call TRBJ2-3; 7 nucleotides align to TRBD2. This CDR3 spans 15 amino acids. The V segment lost 3 bases and the J segment 0 bases; nucleotides outside the gene matches: 3. Germline CDR1 and CDR2: MDHEN and SYDVKM. The CDR3 spells CASSLGGLSTDTQYF. CDR3 sequence (DNA): TGTGCCAGCAGTTTGGGAGGGCTCAGCACAGATACGCAGTATTTT.

The gene calls are TRBV2 and TRBJ2-1; 12 nucleotides line up with TRBD2. The CDR3 covers 15 residues. V was clipped by 5 bases and J by 4 bases; unmatched bases: 3. The germline V gene has CDR1 SNHLY and CDR2 FYNNEI. The CDR3 DNA reads as TGTGCCAGCAGTCGGCTAGCGGGGGGGTACAATGAGCAGTTCTTC. This gives the protein CASSRLAGGYNEQFF.

J is TRBJ1-1 and V is TRBV7-6, with D hard to call. CDR1 is SGHVS, CDR2 FNYEAQ, per germline. This CDR3 region has 13 residues. V was trimmed by 5 bases and J by 5 bases, leaving 12 bases between them. Here the CDR3 reads CASSPNELTEAFF. In DNA, the CDR3 is TGTGCCAGCAGCCCCAACGAACTAACTGAAGCTTTCTTT.

This chain uses TRBV15 with TRBJ1-2; 11 positions agree with TRBD1. This CDR3 comprises 15 residues. Germline V gene sequence: CDR1 LNHNV, CDR2 YYDKDF (reference sequence). Losses at the gene ends were 5 bases for V and 8 bases for J; bases not matched to a gene: 10. CDR3 loop: CATSSERTGGDGYTF. DNA for the CDR3: TGTGCCACCAGCTCAGAACGGACAGGGGGCGACGGCTACACCTTC.

V usage is TRBV6-5 and J usage is TRBJ2-5; 11 bases map to TRBD2. Germline loops: CDR1 MNHEY, CDR2 SVGAGI. There are 14 residues in the CDR3. V shed 6 bases and J 4 bases; nucleotides not matched to a gene: 4. Written as DNA, the CDR3 is TGTGCCAGCAGATTAGCGGGAGGGCGAGAGACCCAGTACTTC. It translates to CASRLAGGRETQYF.

V is TRBV2 and J is TRBJ2-1; 12 bases line up with TRBD2. The CDR3 runs 15 residues. Looked up from germline, CDR1 is SNHLY and CDR2 is FYNNEI. Trimming removed 5 bases from V and 2 bases from J; junction bases left unmatched: 1. The CDR3, as DNA: TGTGCCAGCAGTAGGACTAGCGGGGCCTACAATGAGCAGTTCTTC. Its translation is CASSRTSGAYNEQFF.

Of note for this clone: Relative to the germline gene, one junction end is altered; a read error may explain this. At the DNA level, this CDR3 is encoded by other sequences in the same sample as well. This chain joins TRBV11-2 and TRBJ2-3, with TRBD1 as a possible D gene (5 bases). Germline CDR1 SGHAT, CDR2 FQNNGV. There are 15 residues in the CDR3. The CDR3 coding sequence is TGCGCCAGCAGCTTAGTGCAGGGTCCCCCAGATACGCAGTATTTT. It is translated as CASSLVQGPPDTQYF.

The chain couples TRBV15 to TRBJ2-7; D uncertain. V was cut by 1 base and J by 4 bases, with 8 bases left in between. Germline assignment: CDR1 LNHNV and CDR2 YYDKDF (reference sequence). This CDR3 region has 13 residues. The CDR3 DNA is TGTGCCACCAGCAGAGGGATTTGGTACGAGCAGTACTTC. Translating gives CATSRGIWYEQYF. Supplemented by reference TRBV15 and TRBJ2-7, the full variable domain reads DAMVIQNPRYQVTQFGKPVTLSCSQTLNHNVMYWYQQKSSQAPKLLFHYYDKDFNNEADTPDNFQSRRPNTSFCFLDIRSPGLGDTAMYLCATSRGIWYEQYFGPGTRLTVT.

The chain has TRBV19 and TRBJ1-1; TRBD1 aligns across 9 bases. In germline, CDR1 is LNHDA, CDR2 SQIVND (reference sequence). This CDR3 has 14 amino acids. V shed 4 bases, J shed 5 bases, and the junction held 5 bases outside the gene matches. CDR3 coding DNA: TGTGCCAGTAGTACGGACAGGGGCCAAACTGAAGCTTTCTTT. This codes for CASSTDRGQTEAFF.

The V and J genes are TRBV7-6 and TRBJ2-5, with D perhaps TRBD1 (6 bases). V was cut by 6 bases and J by 3 bases, with 14 bases left in between. The CDR3 covers 14 residues. Looked up from germline, CDR1 is SGHVS and CDR2 is FNYEAQ. CDR3 DNA sequence: TGTGCCAGCAGTCTACCGGGACACGAAGAGACCCAGTACTTC. It codes for CASSLPGHEETQYF.

The chain recombines TRBV2 with TRBJ1-2; no clear D. The CDR3 sequence is 14 residues long. The V end was cut by 1 base, the J end by 7 bases, with 13 bases between. CDR1 is SNHLY and CDR2 is FYNNEI in the germline V gene. The CDR3 sequence is CASSEEDTLSGYTF. CDR3 nucleotide sequence: TGTGCCAGCAGTGAAGAAGACACTCTAAGTGGCTACACCTTC.

This clone was observed a handful of times. The rearrangement links TRBV7-9 to TRBJ2-3, with 8 bases lining up with TRBD1. The CDR3 contains 14 residues. CDR1 is SEHNR, CDR2 FQNEAQ, per germline (reference sequence). The ends lost 6 bases at V and 5 bases at J; junction bases unmatched: 7. The CDR3: CASSFGQGEDTQYF. The CDR3 bases are TGTGCCAGCAGTTTCGGACAGGGTGAAGATACGCAGTATTTT.

The chain employs TRBV4-2 and TRBJ1-5, with a tentative D call TRBD1 (6 bases). The V end was cut by 2 bases, the J end by 7 bases, with 15 bases between. The CDR3 is 15 residues long. In germline, CDR1 is LGHNA, CDR2 YNFKEQ. The CDR3 region is CASSQFSGEGQPQHF. In DNA, the CDR3 is TGTGCCAGCAGCCAATTTTCAGGGGAAGGACAGCCCCAGCATTTT.

This chain uses TRBV19 with TRBJ1-1; D uncertain. V was shortened by 4 bases and J by 0 bases, with 18 bases between the two germline ends. CDR1 is LNHDA, CDR2 SQIVND, per germline (reference sequence). CDR3 size: 17 residues. CDR3: CASSSTGYTAMNTEAFF. CDR3 sequence (DNA): TGTGCCAGTAGTAGCACTGGGTACACCGCGATGAACACTGAAGCTTTCTTT.

V is TRBV19 and J is TRBJ2-1; D is ambiguous. The CDR3 loop spans 13 amino acids. The V and J ends lost 3 bases and 4 bases respectively, with 7 bases between them. Looked up from germline, CDR1 is LNHDA and CDR2 is SQIVND (reference sequence). CDR3 sequence reads: CASSMLVYNEQFF. The CDR3, as DNA: TGTGCCAGTAGTATGTTAGTGTACAATGAGCAGTTCTTC.